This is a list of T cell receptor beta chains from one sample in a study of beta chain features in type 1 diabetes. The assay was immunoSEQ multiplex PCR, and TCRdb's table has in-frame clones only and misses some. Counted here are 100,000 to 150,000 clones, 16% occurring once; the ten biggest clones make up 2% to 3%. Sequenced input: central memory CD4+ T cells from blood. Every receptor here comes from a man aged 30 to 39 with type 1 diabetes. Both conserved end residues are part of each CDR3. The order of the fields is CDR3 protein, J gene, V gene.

CDR3 protein: CASSQIGPLVDEQYF
J gene: TRBJ2-7
V gene: TRBV14

CDR3 protein: CASSPTGTYYEQYF
J gene: TRBJ2-7
V gene: TRBV7-2

CDR3 protein: CSLPNMNTEAFF
J gene: TRBJ1-1
V gene: TRBV29-1

CDR3 protein: CAISEGVTEAFF
J gene: TRBJ1-1
V gene: TRBV10-3

CDR3 protein: CASSEESIQYF
J gene: TRBJ2-4
V gene: TRBV6-1

CDR3 protein: CASSPVAGGLTDTQYF
J gene: TRBJ2-3
V gene: TRBV11-2

CDR3 protein: CASSLEEGNQPQHF
J gene: TRBJ1-5
V gene: TRBV7-6

CDR3 protein: CASSPSSGGFYEQYF
J gene: TRBJ2-7
V gene: TRBV9

CDR3 protein: CASSKAGGQGKTYTF
J gene: TRBJ1-2
V gene: TRBV21-1

CDR3 protein: CASSLLLATGELFF
J gene: TRBJ2-2
V gene: TRBV5-5

CDR3 protein: CASSRLASSTDTQYF
J gene: TRBJ2-3
V gene: TRBV7-6

CDR3 protein: CASRHKTGGFTEAFF
J gene: TRBJ1-1
V gene: TRBV7-9

CDR3 protein: CASSIGGGIQETQYF
J gene: TRBJ2-5
V gene: TRBV19

CDR3 protein: CSVDRAGEETQYF
J gene: TRBJ2-5
V gene: TRBV29-1

CDR3 protein: CASSPVTGGYTF
J gene: TRBJ1-2
V gene: TRBV5-4

CDR3 protein: CPSSPAGTLDNEQFF
J gene: TRBJ2-1
V gene: TRBV18

CDR3 protein: CASSLANRANGYTF
J gene: TRBJ1-2
V gene: TRBV27

CDR3 protein: CASSLYRDGYTF
J gene: TRBJ1-2
V gene: TRBV18

CDR3 protein: CASSQGTGRGNQPQHF
J gene: TRBJ1-5
V gene: TRBV7-6

CDR3 protein: CASRKPDRAPREQYF
J gene: TRBJ2-7
V gene: TRBV2

CDR3 protein: CASSLGGGAIPGELFF
J gene: TRBJ2-2
V gene: TRBV11-3

CDR3 protein: CASSLQGIMGNTIYF
J gene: TRBJ1-3
V gene: TRBV7-2

CDR3 protein: CSVRWGSNTGELFF
J gene: TRBJ2-2
V gene: TRBV29-1

CDR3 protein: CASRRLAGKEDTQYF
J gene: TRBJ2-3
V gene: TRBV23-1

CDR3 protein: CAWSLGGSGANVLTF
J gene: TRBJ2-6
V gene: TRBV30

CDR3 protein: CASSISGTEAFF
J gene: TRBJ1-1
V gene: TRBV2

CDR3 protein: CASRTGQQEKLFF
J gene: TRBJ1-4
V gene: TRBV5-8

CDR3 protein: CASSLAASGGTQETQYF
J gene: TRBJ2-5
V gene: TRBV7-9

CDR3 protein: CASSPRVQETQYF
J gene: TRBJ2-5
V gene: TRBV18

CDR3 protein: CASSSAQETQYF
J gene: TRBJ2-5
V gene: TRBV13

CDR3 protein: CASSLGQGFTGELFF
J gene: TRBJ2-2
V gene: TRBV7-2

CDR3 protein: CASSPLRVYEQYF
J gene: TRBJ2-7
V gene: TRBV18

CDR3 protein: CASSESGATDTQYF
J gene: TRBJ2-3
V gene: TRBV25-1

CDR3 protein: CASSWGQLENTEAFF
J gene: TRBJ1-1
V gene: TRBV5-6

CDR3 protein: CASSWDRGGETQYF
J gene: TRBJ2-5
V gene: TRBV28

CDR3 protein: CSVVSAGAKNIQYF
J gene: TRBJ2-4
V gene: TRBV29-1

CDR3 protein: CASSLSGGRNEQFF
J gene: TRBJ2-1
V gene: TRBV7-2

CDR3 protein: CASSPTSGGRGEQYF
J gene: TRBJ2-7
V gene: TRBV7-2

CDR3 protein: CASSSSVYSVGEQYF
J gene: TRBJ2-7
V gene: TRBV27

CDR3 protein: CASSLFRQGYGYTF
J gene: TRBJ1-2
V gene: TRBV27